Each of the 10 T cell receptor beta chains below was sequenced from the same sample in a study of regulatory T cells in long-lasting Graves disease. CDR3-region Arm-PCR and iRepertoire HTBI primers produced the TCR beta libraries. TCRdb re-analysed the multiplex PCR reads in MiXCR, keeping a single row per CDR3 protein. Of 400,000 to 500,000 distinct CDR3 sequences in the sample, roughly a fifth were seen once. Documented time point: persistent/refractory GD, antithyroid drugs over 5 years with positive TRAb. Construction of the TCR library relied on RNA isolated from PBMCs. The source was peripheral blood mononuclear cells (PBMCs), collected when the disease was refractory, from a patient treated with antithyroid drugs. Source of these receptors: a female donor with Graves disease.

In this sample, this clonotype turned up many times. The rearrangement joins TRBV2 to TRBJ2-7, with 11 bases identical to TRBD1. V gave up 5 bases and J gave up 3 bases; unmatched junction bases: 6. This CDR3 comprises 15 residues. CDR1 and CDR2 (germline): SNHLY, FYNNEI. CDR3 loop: CASSPGQGVYYEQYF. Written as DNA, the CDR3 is TGTGCCAGCAGTCCGGGACAGGGGGTTTACTACGAGCAGTACTTC.

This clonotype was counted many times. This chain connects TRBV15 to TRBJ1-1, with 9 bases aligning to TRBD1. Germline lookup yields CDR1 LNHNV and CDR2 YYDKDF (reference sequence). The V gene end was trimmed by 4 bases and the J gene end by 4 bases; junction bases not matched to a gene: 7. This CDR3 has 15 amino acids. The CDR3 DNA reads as TGTGCCACCAGCAAACCCCGGGACAGGGCCACTGAAGCTTTCTTT. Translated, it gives CATSKPRDRATEAFF.

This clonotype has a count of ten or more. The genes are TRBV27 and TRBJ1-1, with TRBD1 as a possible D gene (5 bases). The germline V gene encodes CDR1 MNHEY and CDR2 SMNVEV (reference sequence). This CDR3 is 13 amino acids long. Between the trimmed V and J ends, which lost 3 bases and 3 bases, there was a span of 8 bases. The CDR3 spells CASSLGLYTEAFF. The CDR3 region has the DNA TGTGCCAGCAGTTTGGGACTCTACACTGAAGCTTTCTTT.

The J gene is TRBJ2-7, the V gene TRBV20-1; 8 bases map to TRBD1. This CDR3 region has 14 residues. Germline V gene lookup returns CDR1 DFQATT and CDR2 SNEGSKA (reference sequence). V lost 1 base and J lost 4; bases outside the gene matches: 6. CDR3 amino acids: CSARGGQGGYEQYF. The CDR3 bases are TGCAGTGCTAGAGGCGGACAGGGTGGGTACGAGCAGTACTTC.

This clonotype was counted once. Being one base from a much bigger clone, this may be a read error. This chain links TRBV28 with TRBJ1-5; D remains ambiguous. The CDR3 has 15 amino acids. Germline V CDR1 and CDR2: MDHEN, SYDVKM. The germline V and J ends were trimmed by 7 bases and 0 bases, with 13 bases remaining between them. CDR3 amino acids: CASIKHGYSNQPQHF. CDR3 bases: TGTGCCAGCATTAAACACGGATATAGCAATCAGCCCCAGCATTTT.

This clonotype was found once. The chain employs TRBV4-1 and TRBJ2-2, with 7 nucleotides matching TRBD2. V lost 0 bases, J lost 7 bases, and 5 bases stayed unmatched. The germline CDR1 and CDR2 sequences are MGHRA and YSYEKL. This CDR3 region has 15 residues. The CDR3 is CASSQDEASGGELFF. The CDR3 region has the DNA TGCGCCAGCAGCCAAGATGAGGCTAGCGGCGGGGAGCTGTTTTTT.

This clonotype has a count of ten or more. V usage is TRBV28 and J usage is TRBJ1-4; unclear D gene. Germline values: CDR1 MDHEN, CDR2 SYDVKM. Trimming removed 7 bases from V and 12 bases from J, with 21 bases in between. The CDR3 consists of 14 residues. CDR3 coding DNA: TGTGCCAGCACCCTCGAGGGAACTAATGAGGAACTGTTTTTT. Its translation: CASTLEGTNEELFF.

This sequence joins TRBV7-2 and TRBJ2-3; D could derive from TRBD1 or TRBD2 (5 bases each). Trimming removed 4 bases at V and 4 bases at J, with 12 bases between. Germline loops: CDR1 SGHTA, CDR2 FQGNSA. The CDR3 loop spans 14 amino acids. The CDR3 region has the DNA TGTGCCAGCAGCTCTGAGCTGGGGGCAGATACGCAGTATTTT. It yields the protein CASSSELGADTQYF.

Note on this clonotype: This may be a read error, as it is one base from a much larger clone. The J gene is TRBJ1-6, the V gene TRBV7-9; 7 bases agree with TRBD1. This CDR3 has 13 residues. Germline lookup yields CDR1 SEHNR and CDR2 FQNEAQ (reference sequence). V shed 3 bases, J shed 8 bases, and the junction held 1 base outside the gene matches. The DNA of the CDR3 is TGTGCCAGCAGCTTCGGACAGGATTCACCCCTCCACTTT. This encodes CASSFGQDSPLHF.

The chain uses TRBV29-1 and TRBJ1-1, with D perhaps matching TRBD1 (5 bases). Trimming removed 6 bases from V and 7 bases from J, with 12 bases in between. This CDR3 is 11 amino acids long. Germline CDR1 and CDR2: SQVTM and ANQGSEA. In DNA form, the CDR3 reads TGCAGCGTAATAACAGGTAGTGAAGCTTTCTTT. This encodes CSVITGSEAFF.